This T cell receptor (beta chain) was sequenced for a study of blood T cells in healthy people across ages. This clonotype was observed a handful of times. Its antigen is still unknown. The CDR3 has 17 amino acids. V shed 1 base and J 2 bases; nucleotides not matched to a gene: 7. The germline CDR1 and CDR2 sequences are SGHVS and FNYEAQ. Next came a second PCR, run for about 7 to 12 cycles, which used a sample-barcoded 5' primer along with a J-beta primer mix. TCRdb itself ran the 5' RACE reads through MiXCR, one entry per CDR3 protein. The table lists 800,000 or so distinct CDR3 sequences, around a quarter of them singletons. Findings and limits, study-wide: Comparison with aged donors showed that long-lived donors had more naive CD4+ cells and higher diversity. Without sorted subsets, naive and antigen-experienced compartments could not be conclusively compared. Age brought a roughly linear fall in TCR beta diversity measured per million T cells.

These data were also filed under a second study, of T cells of mothers and their children. That paper states: The yield was over 9 million TCR beta CDR3 reads from each mother and a few million from each child.

The chain employs TRBV7-6 and TRBJ2-3; TRBD1 aligns across 9 bases. The sequence derives from a boy aged 5-17 years in good health. The specimen sequenced was blood. The CDR3 loop reads CASSLGATGGVTDTQYF. The CDR3 DNA is TGTGCCAGCAGCTTAGGGGCAACAGGGGGCGTCACAGATACGCAGTATTTT.